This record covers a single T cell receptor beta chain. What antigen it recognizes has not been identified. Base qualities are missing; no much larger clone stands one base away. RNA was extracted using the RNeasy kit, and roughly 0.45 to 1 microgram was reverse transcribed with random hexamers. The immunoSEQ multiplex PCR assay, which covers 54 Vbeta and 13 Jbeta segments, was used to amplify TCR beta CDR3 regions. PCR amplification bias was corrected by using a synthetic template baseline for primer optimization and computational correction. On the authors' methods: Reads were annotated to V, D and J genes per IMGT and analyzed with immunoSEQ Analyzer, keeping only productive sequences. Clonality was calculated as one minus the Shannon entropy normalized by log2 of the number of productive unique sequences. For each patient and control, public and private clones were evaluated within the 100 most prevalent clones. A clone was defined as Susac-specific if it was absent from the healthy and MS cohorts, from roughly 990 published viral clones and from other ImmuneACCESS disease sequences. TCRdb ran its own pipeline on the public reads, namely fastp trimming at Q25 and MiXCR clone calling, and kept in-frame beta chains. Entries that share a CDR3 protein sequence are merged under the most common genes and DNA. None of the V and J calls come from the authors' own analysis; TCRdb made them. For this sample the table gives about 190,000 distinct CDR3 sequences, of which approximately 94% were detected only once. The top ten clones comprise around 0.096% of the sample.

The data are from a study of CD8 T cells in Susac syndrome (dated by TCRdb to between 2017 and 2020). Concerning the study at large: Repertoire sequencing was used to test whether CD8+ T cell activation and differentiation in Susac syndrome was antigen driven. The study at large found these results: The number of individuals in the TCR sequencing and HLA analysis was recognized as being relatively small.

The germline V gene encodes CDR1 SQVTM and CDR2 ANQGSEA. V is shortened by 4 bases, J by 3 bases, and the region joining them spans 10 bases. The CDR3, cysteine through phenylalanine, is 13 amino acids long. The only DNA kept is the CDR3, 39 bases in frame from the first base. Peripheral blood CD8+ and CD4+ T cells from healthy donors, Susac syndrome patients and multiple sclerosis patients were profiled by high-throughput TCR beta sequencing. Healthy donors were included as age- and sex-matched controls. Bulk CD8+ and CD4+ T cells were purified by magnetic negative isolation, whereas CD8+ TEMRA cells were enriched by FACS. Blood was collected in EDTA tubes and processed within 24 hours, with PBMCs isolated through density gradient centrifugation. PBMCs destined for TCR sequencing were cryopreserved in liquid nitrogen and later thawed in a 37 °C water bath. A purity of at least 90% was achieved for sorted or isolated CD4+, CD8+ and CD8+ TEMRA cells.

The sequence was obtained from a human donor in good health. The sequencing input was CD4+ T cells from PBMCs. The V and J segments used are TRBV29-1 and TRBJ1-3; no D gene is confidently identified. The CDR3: CSVGQEYGNTIYF. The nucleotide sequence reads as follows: TGCAGCGTTGGCCAGGAGTATGGAAACACCATATATTTT.